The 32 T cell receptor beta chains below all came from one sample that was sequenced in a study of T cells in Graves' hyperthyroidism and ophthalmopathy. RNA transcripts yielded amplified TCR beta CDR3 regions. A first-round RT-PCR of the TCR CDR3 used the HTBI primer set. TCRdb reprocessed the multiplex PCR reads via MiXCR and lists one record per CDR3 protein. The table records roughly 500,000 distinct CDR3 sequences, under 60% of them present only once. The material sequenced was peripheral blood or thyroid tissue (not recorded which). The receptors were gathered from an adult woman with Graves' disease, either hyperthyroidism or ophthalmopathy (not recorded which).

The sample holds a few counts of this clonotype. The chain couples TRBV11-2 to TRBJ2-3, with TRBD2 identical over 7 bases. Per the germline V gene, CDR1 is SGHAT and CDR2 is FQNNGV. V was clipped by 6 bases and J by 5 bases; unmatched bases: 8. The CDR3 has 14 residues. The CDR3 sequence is CASSPPREGDTQYF. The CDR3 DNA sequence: TGTGCCAGCAGTCCCCCCAGGGAGGGAGATACGCAGTATTTT.

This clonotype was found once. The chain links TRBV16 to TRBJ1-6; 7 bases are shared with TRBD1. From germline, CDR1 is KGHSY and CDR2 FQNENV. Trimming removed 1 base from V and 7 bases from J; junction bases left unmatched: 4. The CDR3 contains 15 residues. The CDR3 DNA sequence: TGTGCCAGCAGCCAATTGGACAGGCGAAATTCACCCCTCCACTTT. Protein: CASSQLDRRNSPLHF.

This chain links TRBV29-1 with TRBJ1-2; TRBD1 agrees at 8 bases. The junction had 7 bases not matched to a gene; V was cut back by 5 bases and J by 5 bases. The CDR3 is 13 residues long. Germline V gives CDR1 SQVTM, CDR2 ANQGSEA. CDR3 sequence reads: CSVYGTGTYGYTF. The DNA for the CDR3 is TGCAGCGTTTATGGGACAGGAACATATGGCTACACCTTC.

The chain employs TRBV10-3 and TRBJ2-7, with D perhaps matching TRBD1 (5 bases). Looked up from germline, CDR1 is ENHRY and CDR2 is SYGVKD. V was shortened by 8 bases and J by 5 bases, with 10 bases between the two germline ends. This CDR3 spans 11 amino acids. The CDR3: CAIGAKNEQYF. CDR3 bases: TGTGCCATCGGGGCGAAGAACGAGCAGTACTTC.

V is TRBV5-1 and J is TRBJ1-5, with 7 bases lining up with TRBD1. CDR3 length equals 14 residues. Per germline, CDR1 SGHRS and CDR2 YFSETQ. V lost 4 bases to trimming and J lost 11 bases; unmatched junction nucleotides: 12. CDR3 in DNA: TGCGCCAGCAGCCGCGACAGGGTAGAGGAGACCCAGCATTTT. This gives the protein CASSRDRVEETQHF. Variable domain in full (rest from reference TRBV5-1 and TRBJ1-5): KAGVTQTPRYLIKTRGQQVTLSCSPISGHRSVSWYQQTPGQGLQFLFEYFSETQRNKGNFPGRFSGRQFSNSRSEMNVSTLELGDSALYLCASSRDRVEETQHFGDGTRLSIL.

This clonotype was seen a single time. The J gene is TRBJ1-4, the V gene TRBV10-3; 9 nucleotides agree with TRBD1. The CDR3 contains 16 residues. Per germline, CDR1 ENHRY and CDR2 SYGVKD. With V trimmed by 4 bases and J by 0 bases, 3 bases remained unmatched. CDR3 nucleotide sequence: TGTGCCATCAGTGGGGGGGACAGGGCAACTAATGAAAAACTGTTTTTT. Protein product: CAISGGDRATNEKLFF.

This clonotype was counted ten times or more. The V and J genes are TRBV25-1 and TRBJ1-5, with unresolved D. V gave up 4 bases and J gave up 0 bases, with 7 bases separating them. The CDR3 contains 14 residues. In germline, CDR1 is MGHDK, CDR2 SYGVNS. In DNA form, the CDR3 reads TGTGCCAGCAGTGGCGGATATAGCAATCAGCCCCAGCATTTT. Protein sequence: CASSGGYSNQPQHF.

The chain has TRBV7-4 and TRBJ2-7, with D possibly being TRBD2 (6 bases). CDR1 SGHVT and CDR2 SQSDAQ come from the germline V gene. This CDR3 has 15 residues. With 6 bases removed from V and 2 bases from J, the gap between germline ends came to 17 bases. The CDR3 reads CASRRLAKITYEQYF. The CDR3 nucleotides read TGTGCCAGCAGAAGGCTAGCGAAGATTACCTACGAGCAGTACTTC.

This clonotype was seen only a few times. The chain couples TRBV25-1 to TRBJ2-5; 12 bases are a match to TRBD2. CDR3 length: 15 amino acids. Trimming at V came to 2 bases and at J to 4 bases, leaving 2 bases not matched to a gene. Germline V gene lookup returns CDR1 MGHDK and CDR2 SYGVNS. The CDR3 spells CASSELAGGGETQYF. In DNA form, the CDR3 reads TGTGCCAGCAGTGAACTAGCGGGAGGGGGAGAGACCCAGTACTTC.

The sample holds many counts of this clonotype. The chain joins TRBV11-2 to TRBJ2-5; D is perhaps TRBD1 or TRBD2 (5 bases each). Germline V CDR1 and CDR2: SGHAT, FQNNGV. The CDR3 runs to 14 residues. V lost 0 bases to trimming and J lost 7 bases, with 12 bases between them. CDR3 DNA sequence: TGTGCCAGCAGCTTAGAGGGACCGGTGGTGACCCAGTACTTC. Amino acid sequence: CASSLEGPVVTQYF.

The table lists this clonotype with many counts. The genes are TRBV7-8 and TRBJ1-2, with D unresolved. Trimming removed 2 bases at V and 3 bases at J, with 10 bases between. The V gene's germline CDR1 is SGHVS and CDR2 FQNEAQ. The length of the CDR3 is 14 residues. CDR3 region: CASSLNGRYYGYTF. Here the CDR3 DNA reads TGTGCCAGCAGCTTAAACGGGAGGTACTATGGCTACACCTTC.

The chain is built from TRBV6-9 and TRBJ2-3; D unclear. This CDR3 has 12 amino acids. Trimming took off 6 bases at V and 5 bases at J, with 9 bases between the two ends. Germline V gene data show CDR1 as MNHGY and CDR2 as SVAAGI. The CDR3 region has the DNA TGTGCCAGCAGCGTGAACCTAGATACGCAGTATTTT. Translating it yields CASSVNLDTQYF.

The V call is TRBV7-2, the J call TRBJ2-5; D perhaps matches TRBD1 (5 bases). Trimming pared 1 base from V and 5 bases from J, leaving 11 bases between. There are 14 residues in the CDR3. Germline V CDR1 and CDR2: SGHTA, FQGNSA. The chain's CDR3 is CASSLGPGYETQYF. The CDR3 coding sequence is TGTGCCAGCAGCTTAGGTCCAGGGTATGAGACCCAGTACTTC.

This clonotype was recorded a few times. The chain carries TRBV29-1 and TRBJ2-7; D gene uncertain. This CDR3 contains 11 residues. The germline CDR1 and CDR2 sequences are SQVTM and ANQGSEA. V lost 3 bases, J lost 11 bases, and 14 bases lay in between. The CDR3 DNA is TGCAGCGTTGATTCGGCAGGATGGGAGTACTTC. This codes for CSVDSAGWEYF.

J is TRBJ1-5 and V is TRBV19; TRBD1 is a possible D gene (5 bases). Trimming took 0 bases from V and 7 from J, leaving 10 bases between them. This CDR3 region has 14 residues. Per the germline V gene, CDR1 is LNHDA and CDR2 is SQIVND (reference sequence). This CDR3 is CASSIEAGRQPQHF. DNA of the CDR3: TGTGCCAGTAGTATAGAGGCAGGGAGACAGCCCCAGCATTTT.

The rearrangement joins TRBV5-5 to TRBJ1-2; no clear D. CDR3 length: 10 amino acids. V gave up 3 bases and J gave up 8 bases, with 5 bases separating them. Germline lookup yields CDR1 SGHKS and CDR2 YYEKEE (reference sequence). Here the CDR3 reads CASSSLGYTF. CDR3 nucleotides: TGTGCCAGCAGCTCGCTGGGCTACACCTTC.

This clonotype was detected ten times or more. Written as DNA, the CDR3 is TGTGCCAGCAGCGTAGTTACCACCGGGGAGCTGTTTTTT. Amino acids: CASSVVTTGELFF. The chain joins TRBV9 to TRBJ2-2; D is unresolved. CDR1 SGDLS and CDR2 YYNGEE come from the germline V gene. The CDR3 covers 13 residues. Trimming shortened V by 0 bases and J by 4 bases, and 4 bases separated the two germline ends.

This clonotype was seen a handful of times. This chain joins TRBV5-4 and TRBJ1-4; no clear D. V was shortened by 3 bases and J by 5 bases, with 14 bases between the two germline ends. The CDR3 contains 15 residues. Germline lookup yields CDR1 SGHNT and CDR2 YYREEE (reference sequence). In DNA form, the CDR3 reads TGTGCCAGCAGCTCACTTCAGAGTTCCAATGAAAAACTGTTTTTT. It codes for CASSSLQSSNEKLFF.

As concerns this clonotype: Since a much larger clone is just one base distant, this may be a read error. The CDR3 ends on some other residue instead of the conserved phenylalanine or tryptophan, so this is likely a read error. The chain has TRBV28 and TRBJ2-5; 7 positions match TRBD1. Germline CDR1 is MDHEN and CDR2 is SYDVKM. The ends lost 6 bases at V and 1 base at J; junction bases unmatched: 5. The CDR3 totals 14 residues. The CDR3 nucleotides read TGTGCCAGCAGACGGACAGGCAGCCAAGAGACCCAGTACCTC. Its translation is CASRRTGSQETQYL.

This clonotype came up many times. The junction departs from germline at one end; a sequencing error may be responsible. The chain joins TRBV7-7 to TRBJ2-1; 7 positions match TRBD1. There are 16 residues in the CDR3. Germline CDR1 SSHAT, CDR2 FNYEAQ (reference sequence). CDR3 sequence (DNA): TGTGCTAGCAGTCCCAAAGGGGGCAGCTTCGTGGATGAGCAGTTCTTC. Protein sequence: CASSPKGGSFVDEQFF.

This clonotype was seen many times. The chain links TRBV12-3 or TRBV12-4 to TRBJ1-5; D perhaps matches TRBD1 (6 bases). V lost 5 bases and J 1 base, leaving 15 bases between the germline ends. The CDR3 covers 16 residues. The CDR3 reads CASSLRGAGSNQPQHF. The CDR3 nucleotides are TGTGCCAGCAGTCTACGGGGGGCTGGGAGCAATCAGCCCCAGCATTTT.

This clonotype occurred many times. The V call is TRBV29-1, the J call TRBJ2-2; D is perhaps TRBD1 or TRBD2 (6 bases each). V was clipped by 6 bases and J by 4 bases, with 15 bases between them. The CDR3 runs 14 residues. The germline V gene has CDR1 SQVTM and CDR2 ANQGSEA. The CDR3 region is CSVVGGSSTGELFF. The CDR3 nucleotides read TGCAGCGTCGTAGGGGGGTCGAGCACCGGGGAGCTGTTTTTT.

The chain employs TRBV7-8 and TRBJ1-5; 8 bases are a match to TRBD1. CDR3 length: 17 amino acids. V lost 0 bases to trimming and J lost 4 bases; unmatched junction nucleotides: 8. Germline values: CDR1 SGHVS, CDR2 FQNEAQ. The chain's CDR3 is CASSLAPDRGGNQPQHF. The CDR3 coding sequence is TGTGCCAGCAGCTTAGCCCCCGACAGGGGAGGGAATCAGCCCCAGCATTTT.

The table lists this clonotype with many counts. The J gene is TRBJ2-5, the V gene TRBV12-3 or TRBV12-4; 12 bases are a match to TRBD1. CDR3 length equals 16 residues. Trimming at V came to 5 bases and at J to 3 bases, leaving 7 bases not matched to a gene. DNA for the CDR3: TGTGCCAGCAGTGCCCGGGACAGGGGGCTGGAAGAGACCCAGTACTTC. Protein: CASSARDRGLEETQYF.

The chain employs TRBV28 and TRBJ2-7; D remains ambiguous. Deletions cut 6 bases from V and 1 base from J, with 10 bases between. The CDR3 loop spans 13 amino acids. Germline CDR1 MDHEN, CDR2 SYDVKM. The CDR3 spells CASRMTYSYEQYF. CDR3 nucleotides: TGTGCCAGCAGGATGACTTATTCCTACGAGCAGTACTTC.

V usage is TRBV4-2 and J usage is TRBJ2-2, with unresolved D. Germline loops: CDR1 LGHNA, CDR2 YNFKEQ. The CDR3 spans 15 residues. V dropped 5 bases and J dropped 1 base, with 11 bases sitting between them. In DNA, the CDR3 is TGTGCCAGCAGCTTAGACTGGGGGAACACCGGGGAGCTGTTTTTT. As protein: CASSLDWGNTGELFF.

CDR3 sequence: CATSRIRANSPLHF. In DNA form, the CDR3 reads TGTGCCACCAGCAGGATACGAGCTAATTCACCCCTCCACTTT. The chain has TRBV15 and TRBJ1-6; D not resolved. Germline V gene sequence: CDR1 LNHNV, CDR2 YYDKDF (reference sequence). The CDR3 contains 14 residues. Trimming cost V 3 bases and J 6 bases, with 9 bases left between them.

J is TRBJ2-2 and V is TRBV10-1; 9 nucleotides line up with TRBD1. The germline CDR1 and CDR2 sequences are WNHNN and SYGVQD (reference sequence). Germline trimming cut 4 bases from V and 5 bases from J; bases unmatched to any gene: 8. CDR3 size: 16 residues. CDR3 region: CASSATGQGGTGELFF. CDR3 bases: TGCGCCAGCAGTGCTACGGGACAGGGAGGGACCGGGGAGCTGTTTTTT.

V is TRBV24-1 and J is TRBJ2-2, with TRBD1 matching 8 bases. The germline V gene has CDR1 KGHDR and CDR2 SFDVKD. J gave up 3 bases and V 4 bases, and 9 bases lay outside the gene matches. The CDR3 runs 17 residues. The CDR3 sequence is CATSESRGQGYTGELFF. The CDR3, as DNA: TGTGCCACCAGTGAGTCCAGGGGGCAAGGCTACACCGGGGAGCTGTTTTTT.

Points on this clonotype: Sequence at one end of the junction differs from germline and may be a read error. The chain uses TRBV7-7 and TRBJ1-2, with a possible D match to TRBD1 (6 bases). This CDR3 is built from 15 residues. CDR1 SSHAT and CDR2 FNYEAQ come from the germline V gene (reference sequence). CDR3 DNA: TGTGCTAGCAGCCCCCGGACAGTACCCGTCTATGGCTACACCTTC. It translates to CASSPRTVPVYGYTF.

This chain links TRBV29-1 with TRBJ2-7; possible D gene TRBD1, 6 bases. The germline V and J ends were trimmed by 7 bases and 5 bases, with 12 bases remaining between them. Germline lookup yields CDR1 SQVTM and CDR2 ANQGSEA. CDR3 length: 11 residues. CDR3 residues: CSGTVQHEQYF. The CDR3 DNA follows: TGCAGCGGGACAGTCCAACACGAGCAGTACTTC.

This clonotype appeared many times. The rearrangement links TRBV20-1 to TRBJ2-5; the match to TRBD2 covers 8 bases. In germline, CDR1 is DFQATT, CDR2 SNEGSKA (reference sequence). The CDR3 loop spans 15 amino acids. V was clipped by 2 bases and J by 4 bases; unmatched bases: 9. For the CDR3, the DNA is TGCAGTGCTAGAACCCCGGGAGGGGTAGTAGAGACCCAGTACTTC. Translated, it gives CSARTPGGVVETQYF.